The 16 T cell receptor beta chains reported below all come from one sample, sequenced in a study of T cell responses to AZD1222 COVID-19 vaccine. Profiling relied on immunoSEQ multiplex PCR, and the TCRdb table lists in-frame clones only, not all of them. This sample has about 110,000 clones, with 88% found just once. This specimen consisted of peripheral blood, obtained on day 0 of AZD1222 vaccination. The receptors stem from an adult in good health.

The chain links TRBV6-5 to TRBJ1-1, with D uncertain. The CDR3 runs to 12 residues. Trimming shortened V by 5 bases and J by 12 bases, and 16 bases separated the two germline ends. Germline V CDR1 and CDR2: MNHEY, SVGAGI. The CDR3 reads CASSNPALVTFF. Here the CDR3 DNA reads TGTGCCAGCAGTAACCCCGCCTTGGTGACTTTCTTT.

This CDR3 reads CASSAQPNTEAFF. Here the CDR3 DNA reads TGTGCCAGCAGTGCACAGCCGAACACTGAAGCTTTCTTT. The rearrangement joins TRBV2 to TRBJ1-1; no reliable D call. The CDR3 length is 13 residues. Germline V lookup: CDR1 SNHLY, CDR2 FYNNEI. The V and J ends lost 4 bases and 1 base respectively, with 7 bases between them. The whole variable domain, remainder taken from reference TRBV2 and TRBJ1-1, is EPEVTQTPSHQVTQMGQEVILRCVPISNHLYFYWYRQILGQKVEFLVSFYNNEISEKSEIFDDQFSVERPDGSNFTLKIRSTKLEDSAMYFCASSAQPNTEAFFGQGTRLTVV.

The genes are TRBV5-1 and TRBJ1-1; D is uncertain. Trimming pared 0 bases from V and 2 bases from J, leaving 8 bases between. The CDR3 totals 14 residues. In germline, CDR1 is SGHRS, CDR2 YFSETQ. Here the CDR3 DNA reads TGCGCCAGCAGCTTGGGACCAGTTAACACTGAAGCTTTCTTT. Translating it yields CASSLGPVNTEAFF.

The chain has TRBV6-5 and TRBJ2-1, with TRBD1 matching over 9 bases. After removal of 6 bases from V and 6 bases from J, the junction contained 9 bases not matched to a gene. CDR1 and CDR2 (germline): MNHEY, SVGAGI. The CDR3 is 15 residues long. The CDR3 region is CASRTDRGKGNEQFF. CDR3 DNA: TGTGCCAGCAGGACTGACAGGGGGAAAGGCAATGAGCAGTTCTTC.

V usage is TRBV7-6 and J usage is TRBJ2-2; D gene unclear. From germline, CDR1 is SGHVS and CDR2 FNYEAQ. Trimming cost V 2 bases and J 6 bases, with 4 bases left between them. The CDR3 runs 12 residues. CDR3 protein: CASSLRAGELFF. In DNA form, the CDR3 reads TGTGCCAGCAGCTTACGGGCCGGGGAGCTGTTTTTT.

The chain recombines TRBV5-5 with TRBJ1-1, with TRBD1 matching over 8 bases. The CDR3 is made up of 15 amino acids. Germline CDR1 and CDR2: SGHKS and YYEKEE (reference sequence). J gave up 5 bases and V 1 base, and 7 bases lay outside the gene matches. CDR3 nucleotides: TGTGCCAGCAGCTTGTTTGTCAGGGGGCTAACTGAAGCTTTCTTT. It codes for CASSLFVRGLTEAFF.

This rearrangement joins TRBV5-1 to TRBJ1-3; 7 bases map to TRBD1. Trimming removed 0 bases from V and 4 bases from J; junction bases left unmatched: 7. CDR1 and CDR2 (germline): SGHRS, YFSETQ. The CDR3 runs to 16 residues. The CDR3: CASSLEPGQAGNTIYF. The CDR3 coding sequence is TGCGCCAGCAGCTTGGAACCCGGACAGGCGGGAAACACCATATATTTT.

The chain carries TRBV7-6 and TRBJ1-3, with TRBD1 as a possible D gene (6 bases). Looked up from germline, CDR1 is SGHVS and CDR2 is FNYEAQ. V lost 5 bases, J lost 2 bases, and 16 bases lay in between. The CDR3 totals 16 residues. The CDR3 sequence is CASSPRGGRTGNTIYF. DNA for the CDR3: TGTGCCAGCAGCCCCCGGGGGGGGCGGACTGGAAACACCATATATTTT. Full variable domain (outside the CDR3, taken from reference TRBV7-6 and TRBJ1-3): GAGVSQSPRYKVTKRGQDVALRCDPISGHVSLYWYRQALGQGPEFLTYFNYEAQQDKSGLPNDRFSAERPEGSISTLTIQRTEQRDSAMYRCASSPRGGRTGNTIYFGEGSWLTVV.

V and J are TRBV19 and TRBJ1-1; D is ambiguous. This CDR3 is 13 amino acids long. V was cut by 0 bases and J by 7 bases, with 9 bases left in between. Germline CDR1 reads LNHDA; CDR2 reads SQIVND (reference sequence). The CDR3 bases are TGTGCCAGTAGTATAGATAACTGGGGTGAAGCTTTCTTT. It translates to CASSIDNWGEAFF.

This chain joins TRBV24-1 and TRBJ1-5; perhaps TRBD1 as D (6 bases). The CDR3 totals 14 residues. The V gene's germline CDR1 is KGHDR and CDR2 SFDVKD. The V gene lost 5 bases and the J gene lost 0 bases, with 7 bases spanning the gap. CDR3 nucleotides: TGTGCCACCAGTGGGGGACATAGCAATCAGCCCCAGCATTTT. Its translation is CATSGGHSNQPQHF.

The J gene is TRBJ1-1, the V gene TRBV7-9; D uncertain. Trimming left V 2 bases short and J 5 bases short, with 12 bases between. The CDR3 runs to 14 residues. Per the germline V gene, CDR1 is SEHNR and CDR2 is FQNEAQ (reference sequence). CDR3 nucleotides: TGTGCCAGCAGCTTAATTAACGGGGATACTGAAGCTTTCTTT. Protein: CASSLINGDTEAFF.

The chain employs TRBV6-5 and TRBJ1-1; the D is unclear. The germline V gene has CDR1 MNHEY and CDR2 SVGAGI. The germline V and J ends were trimmed by 6 bases and 3 bases, with 14 bases remaining between them. CDR3 length: 14 residues. The CDR3 DNA follows: TGTGCCAGCAGGAGTAGCGCAGGAGACACTGAAGCTTTCTTT. It encodes CASRSSAGDTEAFF.

CDR3 DNA sequence: TGTGCTAGTGGTTTGGTGGGACTAGCGGGAGGAGGTCAAGAGACCCAGTACTTC. Protein sequence: CASGLVGLAGGGQETQYF. The genes are TRBV12-5 and TRBJ2-5; 15 positions match TRBD2. V dropped 0 bases and J dropped 2; count of bases not matched to a gene: 4. The germline V gene has CDR1 LGHNT and CDR2 FRNRAP. This CDR3 spans 18 amino acids.

The chain couples TRBV5-1 to TRBJ2-5; D possibly matches TRBD1 or TRBD2 (5 bases each). The CDR3 runs to 14 residues. V lost 3 bases to trimming and J lost 1 base, with 10 bases between them. Germline CDR1 is SGHRS and CDR2 is YFSETQ. CDR3 in DNA: TGCGCCAGCAGCTCGAGGGGAATCCAAGAGACCCAGTACTTC. Amino acids: CASSSRGIQETQYF.

This clone appeared once. The chain combines TRBV6-2 or TRBV6-3 with TRBJ1-5; 7 nucleotides match TRBD1. Germline CDR1 and CDR2: MNHEY and SVGEGT. The CDR3 spans 14 residues. The trim removed 6 bases at V and 1 base at J, leaving 3 bases unmatched. This chain's CDR3 is CASSPTGSNQPQHF. Here the CDR3 DNA reads TGTGCCAGCAGCCCGACAGGGAGCAATCAGCCCCAGCATTTT.

Of note for this clone: Germline and junction disagree at one end, which may indicate a read error. The chain joins TRBV7-6 to TRBJ2-3; D gene ambiguous. This CDR3 contains 11 residues. Germline CDR1 is SGHVS and CDR2 is FNYEAQ. The CDR3 nucleotides read TGTGCCAGCAGCTTAAGCCGCGTACTCTACTTT. Protein: CASSLSRVLYF.